The 7 T cell receptor beta chains below all came from one sample that was sequenced in a study of vaccination effects on CD4 cells after COVID-19. Their antigens are not known. With the ViraFEST assay, the study expanded antigen-specific CD4+ T cells using viral peptide pools, then sequenced them. Around day 10 of culture, CD4+ T cells were separated out. Between March and December 2020, the person had a SARS-CoV-2 infection that PCR confirmed. The repertoire was sequenced with immunoSEQ multiplex PCR; TCRdb's copy has only in-frame clones and lacks some. This table has tens of thousands of clones, about 77% appearing once. Sequenced material: CD4+ T cells from PBMCs cultured with HIV peptides, taken before COVID-19 vaccination. Stated subset: HIV-1 Nef peptide pool negative control/reference culture. These TCRs come from a human donor who had a prior SARS-CoV-2 infection.

J is TRBJ1-1 and V is TRBV5-4; tentative D call: TRBD1 (6 bases). Trimming removed 3 bases at V and 1 base at J, with 13 bases between. This CDR3 is built from 15 residues. Germline V CDR1 and CDR2: SGHNT, YYREEE (reference sequence). CDR3 coding DNA: TGTGCCAGCAGCTCGGGGGGGACAACGAACACTGAAGCTTTCTTT. Its translation: CASSSGGTTNTEAFF. The full variable domain, completed using reference TRBV5-4 and TRBJ1-1, is ETGVTQSPTHLIKTRGQQVTLRCSSQSGHNTVSWYQQALGQGPQFIFQYYREEENGRGNFPPRFSGLQFPNYSSELNVNALELDDSALYLCASSSGGTTNTEAFFGQGTRLTVV.

This chain connects TRBV3-1 (or the pseudogene TRBV3-2) to TRBJ2-6; 11 bases are shared with TRBD2. The V segment lost 6 bases and the J segment 1 base; nucleotides outside the gene matches: 8. The CDR3 contains 18 residues. In germline, CDR1 is LGHDT, CDR2 YNNKEL (reference sequence). The CDR3 sequence: CASRITSGRGSGANVLTF. The CDR3 DNA sequence: TGTGCCAGCAGAATAACTAGCGGGAGAGGATCTGGGGCCAACGTCCTGACTTTC.

In its sample, this clone was seen once. V usage is TRBV30 and J usage is TRBJ2-2; maybe TRBD2 (5 bases). From germline, CDR1 is GTSNPN and CDR2 SVGIG (reference sequence). The V gene lost 0 bases and the J gene lost 7 bases, with 6 bases spanning the gap. The CDR3 covers 12 residues. CDR3 DNA sequence: TGTGCCTGGAGTGTACTAGTCGGGGAGCTGTTTTTT. It translates to CAWSVLVGELFF.

The chain employs TRBV5-4 and TRBJ2-5; 9 bases are a match to TRBD1. Germline-derived CDR1 and CDR2 are SGHNT and YYREEE (reference sequence). This CDR3 spans 15 amino acids. Losses at the gene ends were 4 bases for V and 2 bases for J; bases not matched to a gene: 6. The CDR3 DNA reads TGTGCCAGCAGCCCACCGGGACAGGGTCAAGAGACCCAGTACTTC. Amino acid sequence: CASSPPGQGQETQYF.

This chain joins TRBV5-1 and TRBJ2-5; possibly TRBD1 for D (6 bases). CDR3 length: 13 amino acids. The germline V gene has CDR1 SGHRS and CDR2 YFSETQ. Trimming removed 0 bases at V and 5 bases at J, with 8 bases between. The DNA of the CDR3 is TGCGCCAGCAGCTTGGGGGGGCTGGAGACCCAGTACTTC. It translates to CASSLGGLETQYF.

This chain links TRBV11-2 with TRBJ2-7, with D uncertain. The CDR3 is 14 amino acids. From germline, CDR1 is SGHAT and CDR2 FQNNGV. V was pared by 1 base and J by 0 bases, with 7 bases between. As DNA, the CDR3 is TGTGCCAGCAGCTTAGCTCGGAACTCCTACGAGCAGTACTTC. Translating gives CASSLARNSYEQYF.

The chain employs TRBV7-9 and TRBJ2-3, with 9 bases lining up with TRBD2. Germline V lookup: CDR1 SEHNR, CDR2 FQNEAQ (reference sequence). The CDR3 runs 19 residues. Trimming removed 3 bases from V and 2 bases from J; junction bases left unmatched: 15. The CDR3 here is CASSFYSAGGLYVTDTQYF. The CDR3, as DNA: TGTGCCAGCAGCTTCTATTCCGCGGGGGGGCTCTATGTCACAGATACGCAGTATTTT.